This is a list of T cell receptor beta chains from one sample in a study of blood T cells in healthy people across ages. TCRdb called the 5' RACE reads again in MiXCR, with one record for every CDR3 protein. The table lists about 1.4 million distinct CDR3 sequences, 45% to 70% of them singletons. The sample consisted of blood. These receptors all come from a man aged 18-30 years in good health. Each CDR3 is given with its conserved first and last residue. A D gene is named only where the DNA matches it firmly. Only some rows state a clone size, as once, few, many or a class for expanded clones.

j_gene	abundance	v_gene	d_gene	CDR3aa	CDR3nt
TRBJ1-2	NA	TRBV10-3	NA	CAISDGGRGYTF	TGTGCCATCAGTGACGGGGGCCGTGGCTACACCTTC
TRBJ2-7	many	TRBV5-1	TRBD2	CASSGTYEQYF	TGTGCCAGCAGCGGGACCTACGAGCAGTACTTC
TRBJ2-7	NA	TRBV3-1	NA	CASRQDREYEQYF	TGTGCCAGCAGACAAGATCGCGAGTACGAGCAGTACTTC
TRBJ2-7	NA	TRBV18	TRBD1	CASSISRTGVGEQYF	TGTGCCAGCTCTATTTCAAGGACAGGGGTGGGCGAGCAGTACTTC
TRBJ1-4	once	TRBV7-9	NA	CASSPGGLGSNEKLFF	TGTGCCAGCAGCCCCGGCGGTCTCGGATCTAATGAAAAACTGTTTTTT
TRBJ2-1	NA	TRBV5-1	TRBD2	CASSLSGRFNEQFF	TGCGCCAGCAGCCTTAGCGGGAGGTTTAATGAGCAGTTCTTC
TRBJ2-2	NA	TRBV5-1	NA	CASSYVANTGELFF	TGCGCCAGCAGTTATGTGGCGAACACCGGGGAGCTGTTTTTT
TRBJ2-3	NA	TRBV7-2	NA	CASSLGARVTDTQYF	TGTGCCAGCAGCTTAGGGGCCAGGGTCACAGATACGCAGTATTTT
TRBJ1-6	NA	TRBV18	TRBD1	CASSPRTDRDNSPLHF	TGTGCCAGCTCACCACGAACGGACAGGGATAATTCACCCCTCCACTTT
TRBJ2-5	NA	TRBV11-3	TRBD2	CASSQGLAGERETQYF	TGTGCCAGCAGCCAGGGACTAGCGGGAGAGAGAGAGACCCAGTACTTC
TRBJ1-6	few	TRBV5-1	NA	CASSLALGQGNSPLHF	TGCGCCAGCAGCTTGGCCCTCGGCCAGGGGAATTCACCCCTCCACTTT
TRBJ2-5	NA	TRBV12-3/TRBV12-4	TRBD2	CAGSPRGGPETQYF	TGTGCCGGCAGTCCTCGGGGGGGCCCGGAGACCCAGTACTTC
TRBJ2-7	few	TRBV28	NA	CASSHRQAGYEQYF	TGTGCCAGCAGTCACCGACAGGCCGGTTACGAGCAGTACTTC
TRBJ2-7	NA	TRBV18	NA	CASSPSPGEATYEQYF	TGTGCCAGCTCACCATCCCCGGGGGAGGCAACCTACGAGCAGTACTTC
TRBJ2-3	NA	TRBV11-2	NA	CASSPLDSSSTDTQYF	TGTGCCAGCAGCCCCCTGGACAGTTCTAGCACAGATACGCAGTATTTT
TRBJ1-5	NA	TRBV27	NA	CASSLFPGDQPQHF	TGTGCCAGCAGTTTATTTCCGGGGGATCAGCCCCAGCATTTT
TRBJ2-7	NA	TRBV28	TRBD2	CATSRGATYEQYF	TGTGCCACATCGCGGGGGGCAACCTACGAGCAGTACTTC
TRBJ1-2	NA	TRBV20-1	NA	CSARDPTSNVRGYTF	TGCAGTGCTAGAGATCCCACCTCCAATGTTCGGGGCTACACCTTC
TRBJ1-1	NA	TRBV20-1	NA	CSAVELREGTEAFF	TGCAGTGCAGTAGAGCTCAGGGAGGGCACTGAAGCTTTCTTT
TRBJ1-2	NA	TRBV7-2	NA	CASSLEQTRGYTF	TGTGCCAGCAGCTTAGAGCAGACGCGGGGCTACACCTTC
TRBJ1-5	NA	TRBV2	NA	CASREDHQPQHF	TGTGCCAGCAGGGAGGACCATCAGCCCCAGCATTTT
TRBJ1-6	few	TRBV13	TRBD1	CASSLRDRGSPLHF	TGTGCCAGCAGTTTACGGGACAGGGGCTCACCCCTCCACTTT
TRBJ2-1	NA	TRBV29-1	TRBD2	CSVDWQGLSGRAFEQFF	TGCAGCGTTGATTGGCAGGGTCTGAGCGGGAGGGCCTTTGAGCAGTTCTTC
TRBJ2-1	NA	TRBV11-2	NA	CASRTVLFKYNEQFF	TGTGCCAGCAGGACCGTGTTGTTTAAGTACAATGAGCAGTTCTTC
TRBJ2-3	NA	TRBV10-3	TRBD1	CAVSTGQDTDTQYF	TGTGCCGTCAGTACCGGACAGGACACAGATACGCAGTATTTT
TRBJ2-4	NA	TRBV4-1	NA	CASSQAVGGQYF	TGCGCCAGCAGCCAAGCGGTAGGCGGGCAGTACTTC
TRBJ2-1	NA	TRBV7-6	NA	CASSTLSRSNEQFF	TGTGCCAGCAGTACACTAAGCAGGAGCAATGAGCAGTTCTTC
TRBJ2-3	NA	TRBV7-8	NA	CASSLAVVATDTQYF	TGTGCCAGCAGCTTAGCTGTGGTAGCTACAGATACGCAGTATTTT
TRBJ2-7	few	TRBV11-2	NA	CASSLVRGQSYEQYF	TGTGCCAGCAGCTTAGTCCGGGGCCAATCCTACGAGCAGTACTTC
TRBJ2-3	NA	TRBV6-5	TRBD2	CASTDSGRHTDTQYF	TGTGCCAGCACCGATAGCGGGAGGCACACAGATACGCAGTATTTT
TRBJ2-1	NA	TRBV7-9	TRBD2	CASSLRTSEDNEQFF	TGTGCCAGCAGCTTGAGGACTAGCGAAGACAATGAGCAGTTCTTC
TRBJ2-3	NA	TRBV7-9	TRBD2	CASSLVLAGDIWSDTQYF	TGTGCCAGCAGCTTAGTACTAGCGGGAGACATTTGGTCAGATACGCAGTATTTT
TRBJ1-2	NA	TRBV4-1	NA	CASSQEPTLLLGYTF	TGCGCCAGCAGCCAAGAACCAACCCTCCTACTTGGCTACACCTTC
TRBJ2-7	few	TRBV5-1	NA	CASSLRTPVVEQYF	TGCGCCAGCAGCCTGAGGACGCCCGTTGTCGAGCAGTACTTC
TRBJ2-1	NA	TRBV20-1	TRBD1	CSANYRGDEQFF	TGCAGTGCAAATTACAGGGGCGATGAGCAGTTCTTC
TRBJ2-5	NA	TRBV7-8	NA	CASSDGLGGETQYF	TGTGCCAGCAGCGATGGATTGGGCGGAGAGACCCAGTACTTC
TRBJ2-3	NA	TRBV27	NA	CASSWGLDTSTDTQYF	TGTGCCAGCAGTTGGGGATTGGATACTAGCACAGATACGCAGTATTTT
TRBJ2-1	NA	TRBV20-1	TRBD2	CSARGASGSLGLGNEQFF	TGCAGTGCTAGAGGGGCTAGCGGGTCCTTGGGGCTCGGGAATGAGCAGTTCTTC
TRBJ2-7	NA	TRBV11-2	TRBD1	CASSSGTAPDEQYF	TGTGCCAGCAGCTCCGGGACAGCGCCAGACGAGCAGTACTTC
TRBJ2-1	many	TRBV7-9	TRBD2	CASSQTSGGYNEQFF	TGTGCCAGCAGCCAGACTAGCGGGGGCTACAATGAGCAGTTCTTC
TRBJ2-5	NA	TRBV28	TRBD2	CASSGGAGQETQYF	TGTGCCAGCAGTGGTGGAGCGGGGCAAGAGACCCAGTACTTC
TRBJ2-7	NA	TRBV10-1	NA	CASSEGGAHEQYF	TGCGCCAGCAGTGAGGGTGGGGCGCACGAGCAGTACTTC
TRBJ1-2	NA	TRBV2	NA	CASAGLTNYGYTF	TGTGCCAGCGCAGGGTTGACCAACTATGGCTACACCTTC
TRBJ2-1	NA	TRBV4-3	TRBD2	CASSQVGSGGKNYNEQFF	TGCGCCAGCAGCCAAGTTGGCAGCGGGGGTAAAAACTACAATGAGCAGTTCTTC
TRBJ2-5	NA	TRBV27	TRBD2	CASSSGETSWETQYF	TGTGCCAGCAGTTCCGGAGAGACTAGCTGGGAGACCCAGTACTTC
TRBJ2-7	NA	TRBV29-1	NA	CSVEGYGEQYF	TGCAGCGTTGAGGGATACGGCGAGCAGTACTTC
TRBJ1-5	NA	TRBV10-3	TRBD1	CAISEPGGGPGAQHF	TGTGCCATCAGTGAACCAGGGGGGGGCCCTGGGGCCCAGCATTTT
TRBJ2-7	NA	TRBV28	NA	CASSFIRQDEQYF	TGTGCCAGCAGTTTCATTCGCCAGGACGAGCAGTACTTC
TRBJ2-1	few	TRBV5-6	TRBD2	CASSWTPGTSGTYNEQFF	TGTGCCAGCAGCTGGACGCCTGGGACTAGCGGGACTTACAATGAGCAGTTCTTC
TRBJ1-2	NA	TRBV2	NA	CASRRNVDGYTF	TGTGCCAGCAGAAGGAATGTGGATGGCTACACCTTC
TRBJ2-3	NA	TRBV9	NA	CASSVGGRPTDTQYF	TGTGCCAGCAGCGTAGGTGGCAGACCCACAGATACGCAGTATTTT
TRBJ2-7	NA	TRBV2	NA	CACGLYSYEQYF	TGTGCCTGCGGGTTGTACTCCTACGAGCAGTACTTC
TRBJ2-1	NA	TRBV12-3/TRBV12-4	TRBD1	CASSKRQGWNEQFF	TGTGCCAGCAGTAAGCGACAGGGTTGGAATGAGCAGTTCTTC
TRBJ2-5	few	TRBV3-1	NA	CASSHPGVAHQETQYF	TGTGCCAGCAGCCACCCCGGGGTAGCGCATCAAGAGACCCAGTACTTC
TRBJ2-7	NA	TRBV27	NA	CASSSPRSNGLYEQYF	TGTGCCAGCAGTTCCCCGAGGAGCAATGGGCTCTACGAGCAGTACTTC